The 3 T cell receptor beta chains below all came from one sample that was sequenced in a study of blood T cell repertoires in COVID-19. Here immunoSEQ multiplex PCR was the method, and the copy in TCRdb shows in-frame clones only, minus some. This table has about 210,000 clones, about 76% appearing once. The source material was PBMCs or T cells enriched from blood (not recorded which). Receptors originate from a woman aged 45-65 years with acute COVID-19.

The genes are TRBV10-3 and TRBJ2-5; TRBD1 might be the D (6 bases). This CDR3 is built from 13 residues. The germline V gene has CDR1 ENHRY and CDR2 SYGVKD. Trimming took off 3 bases at V and 5 bases at J, with 10 bases between the two ends. CDR3 amino acids: CAISDGGGETQYF. CDR3 nucleotides: TGTGCCATCAGTGATGGGGGCGGGGAGACCCAGTACTTC.

This chain uses TRBV6-5 with TRBJ1-2; TRBD1 matches 8 bases. Germline CDR1 is MNHEY and CDR2 is SVGAGI. V dropped 6 bases and J dropped 2; count of bases not matched to a gene: 8. This CDR3 region has 15 residues. CDR3 amino acids: CASSMDRVGNYGYTF. In DNA form, the CDR3 reads TGTGCCAGCAGCATGGACAGGGTTGGAAACTATGGCTACACCTTC.

This clone appeared a few times. V is TRBV2 and J is TRBJ2-7; the D gene is possibly TRBD2 (6 bases). The CDR3 runs to 13 residues. Trimming left V 8 bases short and J 2 bases short, with 13 bases between. The germline V gene encodes CDR1 SNHLY and CDR2 FYNNEI. Here the CDR3 reads CASVRGDTYEQYF. The CDR3 DNA is TGTGCCAGCGTACGCGGGGATACCTACGAGCAGTACTTC.